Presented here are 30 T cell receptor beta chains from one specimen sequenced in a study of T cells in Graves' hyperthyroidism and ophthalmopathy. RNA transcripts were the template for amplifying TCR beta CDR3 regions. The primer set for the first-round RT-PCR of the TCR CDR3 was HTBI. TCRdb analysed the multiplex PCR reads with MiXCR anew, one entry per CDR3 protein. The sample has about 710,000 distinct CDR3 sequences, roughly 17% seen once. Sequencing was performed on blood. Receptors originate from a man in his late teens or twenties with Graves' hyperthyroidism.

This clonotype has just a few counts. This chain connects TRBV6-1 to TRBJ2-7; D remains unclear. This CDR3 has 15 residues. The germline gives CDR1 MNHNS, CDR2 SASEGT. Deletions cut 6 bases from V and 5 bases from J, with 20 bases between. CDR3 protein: CASSSAESWGHEQYF. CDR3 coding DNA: TGTGCCAGCAGCTCGGCGGAGAGTTGGGGTCACGAGCAGTACTTC.

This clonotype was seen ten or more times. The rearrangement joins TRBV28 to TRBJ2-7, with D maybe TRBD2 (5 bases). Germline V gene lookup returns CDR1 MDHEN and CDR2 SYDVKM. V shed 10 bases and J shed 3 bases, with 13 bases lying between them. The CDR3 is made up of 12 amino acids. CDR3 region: CATADGFYEQYF. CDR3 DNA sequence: TGTGCCACAGCGGACGGATTCTACGAGCAGTACTTC.

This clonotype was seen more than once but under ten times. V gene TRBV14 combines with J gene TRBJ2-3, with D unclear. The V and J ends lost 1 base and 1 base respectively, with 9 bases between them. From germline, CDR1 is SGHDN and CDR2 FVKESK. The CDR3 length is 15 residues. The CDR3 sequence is CASSQVPPRTDTQYF. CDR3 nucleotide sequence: TGTGCCAGCAGCCAAGTCCCACCGCGCACAGATACGCAGTATTTT.

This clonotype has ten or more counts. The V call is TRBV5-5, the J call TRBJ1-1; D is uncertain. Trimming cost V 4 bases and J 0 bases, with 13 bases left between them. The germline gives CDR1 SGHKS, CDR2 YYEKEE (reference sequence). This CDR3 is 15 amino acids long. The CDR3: CASSRPRVMNTEAFF. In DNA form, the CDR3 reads TGTGCCAGCAGCCGCCCGAGGGTCATGAACACTGAAGCTTTCTTT.

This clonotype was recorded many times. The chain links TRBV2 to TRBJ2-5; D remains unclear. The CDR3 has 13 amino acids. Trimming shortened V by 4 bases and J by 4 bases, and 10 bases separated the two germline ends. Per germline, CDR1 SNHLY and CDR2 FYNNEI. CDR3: CASSGGGGETQYF. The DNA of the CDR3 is TGTGCCAGCAGTGGGGGTGGCGGAGAGACCCAGTACTTC.

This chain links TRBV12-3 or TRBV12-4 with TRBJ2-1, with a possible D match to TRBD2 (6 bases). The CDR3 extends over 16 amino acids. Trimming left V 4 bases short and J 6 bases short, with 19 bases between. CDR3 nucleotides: TGTGCCAGCAGTTGGAGGGTACTAGCAGGAGTCAATGAGCAGTTCTTC. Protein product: CASSWRVLAGVNEQFF.

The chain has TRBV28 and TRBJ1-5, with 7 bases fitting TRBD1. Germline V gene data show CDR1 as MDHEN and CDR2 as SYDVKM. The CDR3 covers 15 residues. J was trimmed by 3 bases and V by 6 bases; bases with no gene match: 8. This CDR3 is CASSSGTAYNQPQHF. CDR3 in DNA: TGTGCCAGCAGCTCCGGGACAGCCTACAATCAGCCCCAGCATTTT.

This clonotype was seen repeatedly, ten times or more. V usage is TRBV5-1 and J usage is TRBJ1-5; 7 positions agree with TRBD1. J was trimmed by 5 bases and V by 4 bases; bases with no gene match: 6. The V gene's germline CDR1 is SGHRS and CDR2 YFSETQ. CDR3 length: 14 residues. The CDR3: CASSRQGGDQPQHF. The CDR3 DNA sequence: TGCGCCAGCAGCCGACAGGGAGGGGATCAGCCCCAGCATTTT.

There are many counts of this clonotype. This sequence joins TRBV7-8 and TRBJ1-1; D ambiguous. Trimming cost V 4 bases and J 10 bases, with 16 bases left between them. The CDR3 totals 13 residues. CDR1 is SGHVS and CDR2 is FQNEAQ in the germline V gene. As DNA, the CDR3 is TGTGCCAGCAGCTACGACCCCCAGGAGGGAGCTTTCTTT. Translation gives CASSYDPQEGAFF.

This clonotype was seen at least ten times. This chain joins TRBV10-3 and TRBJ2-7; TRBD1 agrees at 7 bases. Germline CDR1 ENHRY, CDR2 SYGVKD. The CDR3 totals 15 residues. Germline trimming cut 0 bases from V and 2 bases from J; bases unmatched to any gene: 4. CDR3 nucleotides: TGTGCCATCAGTGAGTCGACAGGGAACACCTACGAGCAGTACTTC. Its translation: CAISESTGNTYEQYF.

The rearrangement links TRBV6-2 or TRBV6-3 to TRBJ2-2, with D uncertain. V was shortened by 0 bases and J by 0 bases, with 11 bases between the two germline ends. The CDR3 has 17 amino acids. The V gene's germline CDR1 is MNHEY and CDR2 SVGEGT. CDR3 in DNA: TGTGCCAGCAGTTACTCGAACGGGTTCGCGAACACCGGGGAGCTGTTTTTT. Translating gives CASSYSNGFANTGELFF.

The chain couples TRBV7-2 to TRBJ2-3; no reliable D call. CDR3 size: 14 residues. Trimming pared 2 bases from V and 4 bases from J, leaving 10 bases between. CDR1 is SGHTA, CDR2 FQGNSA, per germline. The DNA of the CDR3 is TGTGCCAGCAGCTTAAGCATGTTTGCAGATACGCAGTATTTT. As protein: CASSLSMFADTQYF.

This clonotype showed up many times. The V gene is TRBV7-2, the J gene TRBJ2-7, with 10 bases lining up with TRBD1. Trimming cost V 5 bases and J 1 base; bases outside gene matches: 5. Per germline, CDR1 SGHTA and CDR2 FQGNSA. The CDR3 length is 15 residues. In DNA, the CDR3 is TGTGCCAGCAGCCGTCGACAGGGGGCGTCCTACGAGCAGTACTTC. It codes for CASSRRQGASYEQYF. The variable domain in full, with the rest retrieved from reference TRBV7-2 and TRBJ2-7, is GAGVSQSPSNKVTEKGKDVELRCDPISGHTALYWYRQSLGQGLEFLIYFQGNSAPDKSGLPSDRFSAERTGGSVSTLTIQRTQQEDSAVYLCASSRRQGASYEQYFGPGTRLTVT.

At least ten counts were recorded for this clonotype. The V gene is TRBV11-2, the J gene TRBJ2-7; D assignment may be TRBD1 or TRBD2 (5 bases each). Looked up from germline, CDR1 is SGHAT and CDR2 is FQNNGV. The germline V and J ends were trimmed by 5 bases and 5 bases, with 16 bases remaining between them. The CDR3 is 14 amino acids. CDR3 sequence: CASSEKGPHNEQYF. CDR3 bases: TGTGCCAGCAGCGAAAAGGGACCTCACAACGAGCAGTACTTC.

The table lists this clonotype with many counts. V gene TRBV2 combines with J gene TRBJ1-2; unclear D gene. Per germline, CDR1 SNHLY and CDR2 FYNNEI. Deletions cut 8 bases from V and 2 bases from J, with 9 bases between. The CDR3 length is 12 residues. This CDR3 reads CASGTRNYGYTF. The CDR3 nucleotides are TGTGCCAGCGGCACTAGGAACTATGGCTACACCTTC.

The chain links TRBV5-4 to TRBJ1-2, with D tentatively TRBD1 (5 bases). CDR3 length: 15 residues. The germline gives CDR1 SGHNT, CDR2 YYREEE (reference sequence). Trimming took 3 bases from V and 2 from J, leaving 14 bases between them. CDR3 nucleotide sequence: TGTGCCAGCAGCTGGGGGACTACAACCAACTATGGCTACACCTTC. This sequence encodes CASSWGTTTNYGYTF. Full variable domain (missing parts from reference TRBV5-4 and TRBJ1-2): ETGVTQSPTHLIKTRGQQVTLRCSSQSGHNTVSWYQQALGQGPQFIFQYYREEENGRGNFPPRFSGLQFPNYSSELNVNALELDDSALYLCASSWGTTTNYGYTFGSGTRLTVV.

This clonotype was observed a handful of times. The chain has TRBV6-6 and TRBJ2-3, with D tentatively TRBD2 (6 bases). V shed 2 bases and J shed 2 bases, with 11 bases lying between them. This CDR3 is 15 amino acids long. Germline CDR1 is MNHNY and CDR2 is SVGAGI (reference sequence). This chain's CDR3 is CASSYQVAATDTQYF. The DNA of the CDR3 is TGTGCCAGCAGTTACCAGGTAGCGGCCACAGATACGCAGTATTTT.

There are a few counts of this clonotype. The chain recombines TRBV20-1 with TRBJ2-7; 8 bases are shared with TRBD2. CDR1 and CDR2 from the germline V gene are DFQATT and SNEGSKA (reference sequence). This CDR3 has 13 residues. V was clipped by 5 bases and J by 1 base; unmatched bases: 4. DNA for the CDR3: TGCAGTGCTTCTAGCGGGCTTTCCTACGAGCAGTACTTC. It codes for CSASSGLSYEQYF.

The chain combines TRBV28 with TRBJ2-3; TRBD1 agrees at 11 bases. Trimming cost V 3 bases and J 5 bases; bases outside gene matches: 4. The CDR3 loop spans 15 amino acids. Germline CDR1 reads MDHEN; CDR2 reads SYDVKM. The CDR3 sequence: CASSFRGQGGDTQYF. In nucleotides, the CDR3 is TGTGCCAGCAGTTTTAGGGGACAGGGGGGAGATACGCAGTATTTT.

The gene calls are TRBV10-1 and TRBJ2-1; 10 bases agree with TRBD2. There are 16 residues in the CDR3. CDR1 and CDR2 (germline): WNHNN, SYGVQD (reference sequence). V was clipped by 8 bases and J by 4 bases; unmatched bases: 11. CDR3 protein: CASSHQPLAGYNEQFF. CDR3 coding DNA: TGCGCCAGCTCTCATCAGCCACTAGCGGGGTACAATGAGCAGTTCTTC.

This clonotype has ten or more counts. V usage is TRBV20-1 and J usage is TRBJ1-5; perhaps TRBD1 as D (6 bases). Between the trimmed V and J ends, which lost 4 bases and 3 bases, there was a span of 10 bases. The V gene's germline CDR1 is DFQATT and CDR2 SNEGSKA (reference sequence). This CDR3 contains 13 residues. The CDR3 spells CSAKDSLNQPQHF. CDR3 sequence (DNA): TGCAGTGCTAAGGACAGTCTCAATCAGCCCCAGCATTTT.

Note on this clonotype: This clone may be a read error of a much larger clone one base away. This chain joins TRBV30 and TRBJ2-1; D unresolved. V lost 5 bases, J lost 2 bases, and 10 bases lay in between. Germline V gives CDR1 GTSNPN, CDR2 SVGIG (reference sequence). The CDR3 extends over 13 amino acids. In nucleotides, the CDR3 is TGTGCCTGGGAGAGACGGGCCTACAATGAGCAGTTCTTC. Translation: CAWERRAYNEQFF. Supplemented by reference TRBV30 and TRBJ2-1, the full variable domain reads SQTIHQWPATLVQPVGSPLSLECTVEGTSNPNLYWYRQAAGRGLQLLFYSVGIGQISSEVPQNLSASRPQDRQFILSSKKLLLSDSGFYLCAWERRAYNEQFFGPGTRLTVL.

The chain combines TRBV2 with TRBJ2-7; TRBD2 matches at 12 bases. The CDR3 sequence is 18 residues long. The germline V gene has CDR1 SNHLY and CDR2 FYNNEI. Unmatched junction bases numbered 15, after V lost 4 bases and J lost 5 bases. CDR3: CASSATTLTSGRLHEQYF. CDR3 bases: TGTGCCAGCAGTGCGACAACCTTGACTAGCGGGAGACTACACGAGCAGTACTTC.

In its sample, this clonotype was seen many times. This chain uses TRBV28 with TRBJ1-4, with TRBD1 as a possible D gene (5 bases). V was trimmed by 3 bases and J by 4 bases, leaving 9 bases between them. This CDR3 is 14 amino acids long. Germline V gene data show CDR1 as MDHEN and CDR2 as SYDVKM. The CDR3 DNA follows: TGTGCCAGCAGTTTCGTGACAGTTAATGAAAAACTGTTTTTT. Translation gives CASSFVTVNEKLFF.

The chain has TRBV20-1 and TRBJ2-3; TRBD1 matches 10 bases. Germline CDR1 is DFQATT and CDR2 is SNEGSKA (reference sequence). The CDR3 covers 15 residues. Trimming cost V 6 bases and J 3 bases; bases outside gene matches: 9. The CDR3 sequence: CSAEPGTGVTDTQYF. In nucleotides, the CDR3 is TGCAGTGCGGAACCGGGGACAGGGGTAACAGATACGCAGTATTTT.

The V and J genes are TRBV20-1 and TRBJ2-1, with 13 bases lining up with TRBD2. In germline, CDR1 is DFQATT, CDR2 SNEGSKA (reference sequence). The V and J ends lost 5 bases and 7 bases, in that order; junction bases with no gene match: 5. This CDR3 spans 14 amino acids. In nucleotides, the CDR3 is TGCAGTGCTCTACTAGCGGGAGGGCCGAATGAGCAGTTCTTC. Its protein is CSALLAGGPNEQFF.

The CDR3 DNA reads TGCAGCGTTGAAGGAGGTTTAGCGGGAGGACACAATGAGCAGTTCTTC. It codes for CSVEGGLAGGHNEQFF. The rearrangement links TRBV29-1 to TRBJ2-1, with TRBD2 matching over 10 bases. Trimming cost V 1 base and J 5 bases; bases outside gene matches: 8. This CDR3 comprises 16 residues. CDR1 SQVTM and CDR2 ANQGSEA come from the germline V gene.

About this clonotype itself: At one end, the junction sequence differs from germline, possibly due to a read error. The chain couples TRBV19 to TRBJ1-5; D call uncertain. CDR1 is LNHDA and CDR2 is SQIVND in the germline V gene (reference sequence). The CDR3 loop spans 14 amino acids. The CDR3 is CASKVGAFNQRQHF. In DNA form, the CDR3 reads TGTGCCAGTAAAGTCGGAGCGTTCAATCAGCGCCAGCATTTT.

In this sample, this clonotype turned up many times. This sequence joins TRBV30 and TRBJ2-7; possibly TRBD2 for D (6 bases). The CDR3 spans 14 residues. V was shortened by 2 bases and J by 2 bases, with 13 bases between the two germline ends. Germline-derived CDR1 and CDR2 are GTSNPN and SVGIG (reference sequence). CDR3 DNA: TGTGCCTGGAGTCGGCTGCGGGATCCCTACGAGCAGTACTTC. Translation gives CAWSRLRDPYEQYF.

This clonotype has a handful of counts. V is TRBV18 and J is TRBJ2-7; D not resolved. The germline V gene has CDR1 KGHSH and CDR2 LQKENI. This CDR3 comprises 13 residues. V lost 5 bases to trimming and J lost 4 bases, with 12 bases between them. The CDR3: CASSNLDGYEQYF. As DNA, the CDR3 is TGTGCCAGCTCAAACCTGGACGGTTACGAGCAGTACTTC.